These 19 T cell receptor beta chains came from one sample sequenced in a study of ipilimumab plus nivolumab after autologous stem cell transplantation. Data came from immunoSEQ multiplex PCR; TCRdb stores just in-frame clones and leaves some out. The data show 15,000 to 20,000 clones, approximately 75% seen once. The specimen was PBMCs, collected in a trial of ipilimumab plus nivolumab as post-transplant consolidation. These receptors came from a male donor with diffuse large B-cell lymphoma.

The genes are TRBV25-1 and TRBJ2-7, with a weak D call TRBD1 (6 bases). V shed 2 bases and J shed 5 bases, with 10 bases lying between them. The germline V gene has CDR1 MGHDK and CDR2 SYGVNS. The CDR3 sequence is 13 residues long. The CDR3 DNA sequence: TGTGCCAGCAGTGAAACAGGGAAGGACGAGCAGTACTTC. This gives the protein CASSETGKDEQYF.

The V and J genes are TRBV27 and TRBJ2-7, with 11 bases fitting TRBD2. V shed 8 bases, J shed 0 bases, and the junction held 6 bases outside the gene matches. The CDR3 covers 15 residues. Germline CDR1 and CDR2: MNHEY and SMNVEV (reference sequence). In nucleotides, the CDR3 is TGTGCCAGCTTTGGACTAGCGGGCCCCTCCTACGAGCAGTACTTC. It is translated as CASFGLAGPSYEQYF.

Here the CDR3 DNA reads TGTGCCAGCAGCTTGAGTTCTGGCTACACCTTC. It translates to CASSLSSGYTF. The chain joins TRBV7-2 to TRBJ1-2; D gene uncertain. From germline, CDR1 is SGHTA and CDR2 FQGNSA. The CDR3 runs to 11 residues. Trimming removed 3 bases from V and 7 bases from J, with 6 bases in between.

The CDR3 nucleotides are TGTGCCAGCAGCCTGGGTGGGAGTCTGTCCTACGAGCAGTACTTC. Amino acids: CASSLGGSLSYEQYF. The V call is TRBV6-6, the J call TRBJ2-7; D possibly corresponds to TRBD2 (5 bases). Trimming took off 6 bases at V and 1 base at J, with 16 bases between the two ends. This CDR3 is 15 amino acids long. CDR1 and CDR2 from the germline V gene are MNHNY and SVGAGI (reference sequence).

The rearrangement links TRBV27 to TRBJ2-7; 7 bases match TRBD2. The V segment lost 3 bases and the J segment 0 bases; nucleotides outside the gene matches: 8. The germline gives CDR1 MNHEY, CDR2 SMNVEV (reference sequence). The CDR3 is made up of 16 amino acids. This chain's CDR3 is CASSLKGGGSSYEQYF. The CDR3 DNA follows: TGTGCCAGCAGTTTGAAAGGTGGCGGGAGCTCCTACGAGCAGTACTTC.

This chain uses TRBV30 with TRBJ2-5; D remains ambiguous. The germline gives CDR1 GTSNPN, CDR2 SVGIG (reference sequence). The CDR3 runs to 14 residues. Between the trimmed V and J ends, which lost 1 base and 5 bases, there was a span of 14 bases. DNA for the CDR3: TGTGCCTGGAGTGCCGGTTGGTACGGCGAGACCCAGTACTTC. It specifies CAWSAGWYGETQYF.

The V call is TRBV7-9, the J call TRBJ2-1, with 7 bases identical to TRBD1. This CDR3 is built from 16 residues. V was clipped by 3 bases and J by 8 bases; unmatched bases: 13. Germline values: CDR1 SEHNR, CDR2 FQNEAQ (reference sequence). The DNA for the CDR3 is TGTGCCAGCAGCTTTTGGATTCAGAACAGGGGCGATGAGCAGTTCTTC. Its protein is CASSFWIQNRGDEQFF.

This clone came up once. The CDR3 DNA reads as TGCGCCAGCAGCCAAGAAGGGGGCTTATATGGCTACACCTTC. It is translated as CASSQEGGLYGYTF. The rearrangement uses TRBV4-3 and TRBJ1-2, with 7 bases fitting TRBD1. The length of the CDR3 is 14 residues. J was trimmed by 5 bases and V by 0 bases; bases with no gene match: 3. Germline V gene lookup returns CDR1 LGHNA and CDR2 YSLEER.

This clone came up a few times. CDR3 coding DNA: TGTGCCAGCAGCTTGCTTGGCAGGGCGAACACTGAAGCTTTCTTT. Translating it yields CASSLLGRANTEAFF. This chain connects TRBV5-5 to TRBJ1-1, with D maybe TRBD1 (5 bases). The CDR3 has 15 amino acids. The germline CDR1 and CDR2 sequences are SGHKS and YYEKEE (reference sequence). Trimming shortened V by 1 base and J by 1 base, and 11 bases separated the two germline ends.

CDR3 in amino acids: CASSLTGWMNTEAFF. In DNA form, the CDR3 reads TGCGCCAGCAGCCTGACGGGGTGGATGAACACTGAAGCTTTCTTT. This chain links TRBV5-1 with TRBJ1-1; D remains ambiguous. The CDR3 covers 15 residues. V was cut by 4 bases and J by 0 bases, with 13 bases left in between. Germline CDR1 is SGHRS and CDR2 is YFSETQ.

This clone has just a few counts. The CDR3 reads CASSESGYGGNEQFF. CDR3 nucleotides: TGTGCCAGCAGTGAATCGGGTTACGGGGGCAATGAGCAGTTCTTC. V usage is TRBV25-1 and J usage is TRBJ2-1; D might be TRBD2 (6 bases). V shed 1 base and J shed 6 bases, with 13 bases lying between them. There are 15 residues in the CDR3. Germline V lookup: CDR1 MGHDK, CDR2 SYGVNS. Combining the CDR3 with reference TRBV25-1 and TRBJ2-1 gives the whole variable domain EADIYQTPRYLVIGTGKKITLECSQTMGHDKMYWYQQDPGMELHLIHYSYGVNSTEKGDLSSESTVSRIRTEHFPLTLESARPSHTSQYLCASSESGYGGNEQFFGPGTRLTVL.

A single count supports this clone. The rearrangement links TRBV15 to TRBJ1-2; TRBD1 is a possible D gene (5 bases). With 1 base removed from V and 0 bases from J, the gap between germline ends came to 15 bases. The CDR3 contains 17 residues. Looked up from germline, CDR1 is LNHNV and CDR2 is YYDKDF (reference sequence). The CDR3 DNA reads TGTGCCACCAGCAGAGTACGGGTGGGGGTCGCTAACTATGGCTACACCTTC. Amino acids: CATSRVRVGVANYGYTF.

The J gene is TRBJ2-7, the V gene TRBV5-1; 12 nucleotides match TRBD2. V lost 2 bases to trimming and J lost 1 base; unmatched junction nucleotides: 7. Germline values: CDR1 SGHRS, CDR2 YFSETQ. The CDR3 sequence is 17 residues long. The CDR3 coding sequence is TGCGCCAGCAGCTTCGGACTAGCGGGGTGGCTTTCCTACGAGCAGTACTTC. The encoded protein is CASSFGLAGWLSYEQYF.

This chain joins TRBV5-6 and TRBJ1-2, with 8 bases matching TRBD1. Germline values: CDR1 SGHDT, CDR2 YYEEEE. Germline trimming cut 6 bases from V and 7 bases from J; bases unmatched to any gene: 14. This CDR3 is 15 amino acids long. The CDR3 loop is CASTHIGQGSVGYTF. The CDR3 DNA sequence: TGTGCCAGCACCCATATAGGACAGGGATCGGTTGGCTACACCTTC. The full variable domain, its missing parts supplied by reference TRBV5-6 and TRBJ1-2, is DAGVTQSPTHLIKTRGQQVTLRCSPKSGHDTVSWYQQALGQGPQFIFQYYEEEERQRGNFPDRFSGHQFPNYSSELNVNALLLGDSALYLCASTHIGQGSVGYTFGSGTRLTVV.

The chain combines TRBV7-3 with TRBJ2-2, with a possible D match to TRBD1 (6 bases). The CDR3 is 18 amino acids. V was trimmed by 3 bases and J by 1 base, leaving 18 bases between them. Per germline, CDR1 SGHTA and CDR2 FQGTGA. CDR3 residues: CASSFRVSRGQNTGELFF. The CDR3 nucleotides are TGTGCCAGCAGCTTTAGAGTTTCCCGGGGACAGAACACCGGGGAGCTGTTTTTT.

The V gene is TRBV9, the J gene TRBJ2-2; D not resolved. Per the germline V gene, CDR1 is SGDLS and CDR2 is YYNGEE. The CDR3 length is 16 residues. V lost 3 bases, J lost 1 base, and 13 bases lay in between. CDR3 coding DNA: TGTGCCAGCAGCGGCAAAAGGGCCGGGAACACCGGGGAGCTGTTTTTT. Its protein product is CASSGKRAGNTGELFF.

The chain has TRBV9 and TRBJ1-2, with D possibly matching TRBD1 (6 bases). Germline lookup yields CDR1 SGDLS and CDR2 YYNGEE. The CDR3 loop spans 16 amino acids. Trimming removed 4 bases at V and 0 bases at J, with 16 bases between. CDR3 coding DNA: TGTGCCAGCAGCCAAAGCGGGACACTTTCTAACTATGGCTACACCTTC. Translation: CASSQSGTLSNYGYTF.

The V gene is TRBV4-3, the J gene TRBJ1-1, with unresolved D. V lost 0 bases and J lost 1, with 12 bases in between. The CDR3 spans 16 residues. Germline CDR1 reads LGHNA; CDR2 reads YSLEER. The CDR3 sequence: CASSQDLVGQNTEAFF. The CDR3 DNA is TGCGCCAGCAGCCAAGATCTAGTCGGGCAGAACACTGAAGCTTTCTTT.

The chain employs TRBV5-6 and TRBJ1-1; D is possibly TRBD1 (5 bases). Germline V gives CDR1 SGHDT, CDR2 YYEEEE. CDR3 size: 14 residues. The V and J ends lost 5 bases and 6 bases respectively, with 17 bases between them. The CDR3: CASSPTVRAPEAFF. The CDR3 DNA reads as TGTGCCAGCAGTCCGACAGTCCGTGCCCCTGAAGCTTTCTTT.